This T cell receptor (beta chain) was identified in a study of T cell changes during pregnancy in multiple sclerosis. The CDR3 runs 16 residues. Germline V gene data show CDR1 as SGHVS and CDR2 as FNYEAQ. Trimming cost V 1 base and J 2 bases; bases outside gene matches: 7. Sequenced by immunoSEQ multiplex PCR; TCRdb stores in-frame clones only, minus some. The data show roughly 40,000 clones, with approximately 90% seen just once and 0.43% held by the top ten. The clonotype comes from a female donor with multiple sclerosis, enrolled in a pregnancy study. J is TRBJ2-7 and V is TRBV7-6; 8 nucleotides agree with TRBD2. The sample was CD4+ T cells from peripheral blood mononuclear cells, taken in the third trimester of pregnancy. This chain's CDR3 is CASSLEPGLGTYEQYF. The CDR3 region has the DNA TGTGCCAGCAGCTTAGAACCGGGACTAGGGACCTACGAGCAGTACTTC.